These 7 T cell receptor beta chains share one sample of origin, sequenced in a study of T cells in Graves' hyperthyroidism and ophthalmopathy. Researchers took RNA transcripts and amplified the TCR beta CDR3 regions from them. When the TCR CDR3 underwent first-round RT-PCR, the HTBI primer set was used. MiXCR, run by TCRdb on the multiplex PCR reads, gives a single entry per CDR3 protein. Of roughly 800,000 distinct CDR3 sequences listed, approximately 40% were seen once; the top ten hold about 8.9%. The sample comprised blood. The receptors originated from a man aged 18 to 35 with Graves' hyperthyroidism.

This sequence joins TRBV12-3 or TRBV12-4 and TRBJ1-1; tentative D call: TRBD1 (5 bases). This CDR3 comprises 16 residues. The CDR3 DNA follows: TGTGCTAGTGGTTCAATCCAAGGGGCCTCGAACACTGAAGCTTTCTTT. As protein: CASGSIQGASNTEAFF.

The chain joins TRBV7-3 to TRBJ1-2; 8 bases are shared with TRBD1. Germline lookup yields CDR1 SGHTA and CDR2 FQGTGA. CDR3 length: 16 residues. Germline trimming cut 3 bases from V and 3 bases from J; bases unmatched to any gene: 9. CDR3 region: CASSFRPGGVDYGYTF. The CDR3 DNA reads TGTGCCAGCAGCTTCAGGCCAGGGGGCGTCGACTATGGCTACACCTTC. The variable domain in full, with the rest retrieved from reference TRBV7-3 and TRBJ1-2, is GAGVSQTPSNKVTEKGKYVELRCDPISGHTALYWYRQSLGQGPEFLIYFQGTGAADDSGLPNDRFFAVRPEGSVSTLKIQRTERGDSAVYLCASSFRPGGVDYGYTFGSGTRLTVV.

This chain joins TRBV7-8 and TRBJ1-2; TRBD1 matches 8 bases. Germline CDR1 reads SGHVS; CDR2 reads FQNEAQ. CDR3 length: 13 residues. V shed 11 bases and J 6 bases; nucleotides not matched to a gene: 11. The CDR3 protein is CAWSRTGKNGYTF. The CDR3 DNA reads TGTGCCTGGAGTCGGACAGGGAAGAATGGCTACACCTTC. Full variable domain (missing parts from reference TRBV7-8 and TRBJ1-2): GAGVSQSPRYKVAKRGQDVALRCDPISGHVSLFWYQQALGQGPEFLTYFQNEAQLDKSGLPSDRFFAERPEGSVSTLKIQRTQQEDSAVYLCAWSRTGKNGYTFGSGTRLTVV.

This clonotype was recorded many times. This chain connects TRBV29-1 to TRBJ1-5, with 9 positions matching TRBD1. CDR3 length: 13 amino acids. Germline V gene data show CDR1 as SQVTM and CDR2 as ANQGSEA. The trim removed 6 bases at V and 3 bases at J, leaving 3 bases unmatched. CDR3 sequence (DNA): TGCAGCGTCGGGACAGGGATCAATCAGCCCCAGCATTTT. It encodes CSVGTGINQPQHF.

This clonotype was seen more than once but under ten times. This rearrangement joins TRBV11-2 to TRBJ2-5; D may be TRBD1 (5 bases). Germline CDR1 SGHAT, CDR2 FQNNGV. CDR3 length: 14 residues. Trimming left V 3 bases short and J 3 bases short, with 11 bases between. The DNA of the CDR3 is TGTGCCAGCAGCTTCTTGATCAGGGAAGAGACCCAGTACTTC. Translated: CASSFLIREETQYF.

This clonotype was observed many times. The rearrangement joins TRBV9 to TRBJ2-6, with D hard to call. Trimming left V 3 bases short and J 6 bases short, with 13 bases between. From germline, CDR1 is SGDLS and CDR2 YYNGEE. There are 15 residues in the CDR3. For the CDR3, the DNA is TGTGCCAGCAGCGACTCGGCGAAGGAGGCCAACGTCCTGACTTTC. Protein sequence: CASSDSAKEANVLTF.

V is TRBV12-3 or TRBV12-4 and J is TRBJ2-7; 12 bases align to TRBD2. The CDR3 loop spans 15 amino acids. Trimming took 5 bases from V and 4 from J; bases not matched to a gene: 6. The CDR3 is CASSETSGGAYEQYF. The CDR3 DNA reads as TGTGCCAGCAGTGAGACTAGCGGGGGTGCGTACGAGCAGTACTTC.